This TCR beta chain stems from a study of MAIT cells during Salmonella Paratyphi A infection (dated by TCRdb to about 2017). About the investigation overall: A single dose of 1-5x10^3 CFU of S. Paratyphi A strain NVGH308 was ingested by adult volunteers aged 18 to 60. Starting at diagnosis, diagnosed volunteers were given ciprofloxacin 500 mg twice a day for 14 days. Findings and caveats that apply to the study as a whole: The space taken up by over-represented MAIT clonotypes dropped significantly from baseline to mid-infection (about 0.15 to 0.097), while post-infection showed no significant difference. MAIT TRBV usage was oligoclonal, favouring TRBV20 and TRBV6, and appeared unchanged by infection. The availability of volunteer samples limited the sample sizes, but these sizes were considered adequate to detect differences between groups. Compared with healthy controls, diagnosed volunteers had more expansion or contraction among the top five MAIT clonotypes (around 0.52 versus 0.13), suggesting that infection reshaped the repertoire.

The time point label, read with the paper, signifies: mid-infection, around enteric fever diagnosis. Using flow cytometry, MAIT cells, defined as Valpha7.2+ CD161+ T cells, were identified and sorted. Circulating MAIT cell TCRbeta repertoires were profiled longitudinally in roughly 6 volunteers in whom enteric fever developed after controlled oral challenge with live Salmonella Paratyphi A. Each diagnosed volunteer contributed MAIT cell samples at pre-infection, mid-infection and post-infection timepoints. Enteric fever was diagnosed as Paratyphi A bacteremia and/or persistent fever above 38 °C lasting more than 12 hours. Infection was diagnosed in challenged volunteers between day 4 and day 7 after challenge. For RNA extraction, between roughly 5,000 and 11,000 MAIT cells from each sample were sorted straight into RNAqueous-Micro lysis buffer. Lymphoprep gradient centrifugation was used to isolate peripheral blood mononuclear cells from blood samples and leukocyte cones. Cells were sorted on either a BD FACSAria Fusion or a BD FACSAria III sorter.

Libraries were constructed by 5' RACE. TCRbeta was amplified in two PCR rounds using Phusion High-Fidelity polymerase, and the primers carried sample-specific barcodes. TCRbeta libraries were made through template-switch cDNA synthesis using SMARTScribe reverse transcriptase and a TRBC-specific primer. After barcoding, samples were pooled and then prepared using the NEBNext Ultra DNA Library Prep Kit for Illumina. The libraries were sequenced on an Illumina MiSeq using the MiSeq reagent kit v2, 300 cycles. Under the source paper's analysis protocol: Reads were demultiplexed by barcode with Jemultiplexer and were aligned with MiTCR using default parameters. Non-functional sequences were filtered out with VDJtools, and clonotypes were defined by amino acid sequence, with frequencies based on assigned sequence reads. Clonal space homeostasis binned clonotypes by frequency as over-represented (0.05-1), large, medium and small. TCRdb reran the public reads through fastp at Q25 and MiXCR, keeping productive beta chains. Entries are consolidated by CDR3 protein sequence, retaining the most common genes and DNA. The V and J calls and clone size are TCRdb's, not the authors'. In this sample the table shows hundreds of distinct CDR3 sequences, around 30% of which occur a single time. The top ten clonotypes cover 25% to 35% of the sample.

After removal of 4 bases from V and 5 bases from J, the junction retains 6 bases not matched to a gene. According to the germline V gene (reference sequence), CDR1 reads LNHNV and CDR2 reads YYDKDF. Reading from cysteine to phenylalanine, the CDR3 counts 14 amino acids. Of the read, only the CDR3 DNA is kept; its 42 bases are in frame from base 1. In this sample, this clonotype turned up a few times. Its antigen has not been determined. There are no base qualities to consult, and no much larger clone falls within one base. The chain is assembled from TRBV15 and TRBJ2-7; TRBD2 lines up with 9 middle nucleotides. The receptor was derived from a person aged 18 to 70 who was deliberately infected with Salmonella Paratyphi A in a paratyphoid fever challenge study. Source: MAIT cells from blood, taken at the middle sampling point of the challenge study. CDR3 region: CATSKQREANEQYF. Here is the DNA: TGTGCCACCAGCAAGCAGCGGGAGGCCAACGAGCAGTACTTC.